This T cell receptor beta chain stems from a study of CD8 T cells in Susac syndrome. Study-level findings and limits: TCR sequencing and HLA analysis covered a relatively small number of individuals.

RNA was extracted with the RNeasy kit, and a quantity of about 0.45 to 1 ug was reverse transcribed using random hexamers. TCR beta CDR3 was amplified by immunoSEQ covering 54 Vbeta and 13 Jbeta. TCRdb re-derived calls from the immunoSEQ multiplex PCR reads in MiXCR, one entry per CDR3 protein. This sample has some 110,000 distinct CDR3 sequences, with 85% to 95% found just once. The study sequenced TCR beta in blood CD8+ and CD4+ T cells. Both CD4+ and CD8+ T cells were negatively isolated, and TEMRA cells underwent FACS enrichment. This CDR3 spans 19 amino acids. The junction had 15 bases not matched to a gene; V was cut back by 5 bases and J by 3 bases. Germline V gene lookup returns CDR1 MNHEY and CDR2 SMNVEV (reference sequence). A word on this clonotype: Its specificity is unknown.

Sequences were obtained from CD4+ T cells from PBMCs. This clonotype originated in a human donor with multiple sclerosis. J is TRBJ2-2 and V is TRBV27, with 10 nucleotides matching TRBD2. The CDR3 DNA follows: TGTGCCAGCAGTAGTGGCCGTAGCGGGGGGTCTCGGGACACCGGGGAGCTGTTTTTT. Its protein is CASSSGRSGGSRDTGELFF.